This T cell receptor (beta chain) derives from a study of PD-1 blockade in classical Hodgkin lymphoma. Regarding this clone: What it binds is unknown.

Study results and caveats: The study found that TCR diversity rose significantly by C4D1 in CD4+ but not CD8+ cells. Exclusion removed patients who began nivolumab under 1 year after ASCT.

No patient escaped relapse after autologous stem cell transplantation, and brentuximab vedotin exposure varied. Negative selection with magnetic separation was used to purify CD4+ T cells from thawed PBMCs. Classification of best responses gave complete response, partial response or progressive disease. Sequencing was performed with immunoSEQ multiplex PCR; in TCRdb, only in-frame clones are kept and a portion is missing. The table has 9,900 or so clones, roughly 69% seen once; the top ten hold about 4.2%. The specimen comprised CD4+ T cells from blood, sampled at baseline. This sequence was found in a human donor with classical Hodgkin lymphoma.

The CDR3 reads CASSLSTSGSDVGEQFF. The CDR3 DNA is TGCGCCAGCAGCTTGAGCACTAGCGGGAGTGATGTCGGTGAGCAGTTCTTC. The chain employs TRBV5-1 and TRBJ2-1; TRBD2 matches at 11 bases. The trim removed 1 base at V and 9 bases at J, leaving 12 bases unmatched. From germline, CDR1 is SGHRS and CDR2 YFSETQ. The CDR3 extends over 17 amino acids.